The rows below give T cell receptor beta chains drawn from one sample of a study of OX40 agonist ivuxolimab in advanced cancers. Some clones are missing from TCRdb's copy, which holds only in-frame ones; the method was immunoSEQ multiplex PCR. The sample lists 40,000 to 45,000 clones, about 86% occurring once. Sequenced here: CD4+ or CD8+ T cells sorted from blood, sampled in a trial of the OX40 agonist ivuxolimab. The receptors were gathered from an adult with an advanced solid tumor such as melanoma, head and neck, liver or kidney cancer. The CDR3 runs from the conserved cysteine through the conserved F or W. A D gene is named only where the DNA matches it firmly. Clone size appears in some rows only: once, few, many, or a class for an expanded clone.

D gene	J gene	V gene	clone size	CDR3 protein	CDR3 DNA
.	TRBJ2-7	TRBV27	.	CASSLRYSYEQYF	TGTGCCAGCAGTCTACGCTATTCCTACGAGCAGTACTTC
TRBD1	TRBJ2-7	TRBV7-9	.	CASTEFPGQSSSYEQYF	TGTGCCAGCACCGAATTCCCGGGACAGAGCAGCTCCTACGAGCAGTACTTC
.	TRBJ2-1	TRBV6-1	.	CASHLYNEQFF	TGTGCCAGCCACCTATACAATGAGCAGTTCTTC
TRBD2	TRBJ2-7	TRBV27	.	CASSLVPSGAYEQYF	TGTGCCAGCAGTTTGGTTCCTAGCGGGGCCTACGAGCAGTACTTC
.	TRBJ1-4	TRBV7-9	.	CASSTPGARAEKLFF	TGTGCCAGCAGCACCCCAGGGGCGAGGGCTGAAAAACTGTTTTTT
.	TRBJ2-5	TRBV28	.	CASTLQENGETQYF	TGTGCCAGCACATTACAGGAGAATGGAGAGACCCAGTACTTC
.	TRBJ1-1	TRBV10-2	.	CASSNDGANTEAFF	TGCGCCAGCAGTAATGATGGAGCGAACACTGAAGCTTTCTTT
.	TRBJ2-1	TRBV20-1	.	CSATGDNEQFF	TGCAGTGCCACCGGGGACAATGAGCAGTTCTTC
.	TRBJ2-7	TRBV4-1	once	CASSQVLWDEQYF	TGCGCCAGCAGCCAAGTTCTCTGGGACGAGCAGTACTTC
.	TRBJ2-7	TRBV14	.	CASSQGGMDQYF	TGTGCCAGCAGCCAAGGGGGAATGGATCAGTACTTC
.	TRBJ1-1	TRBV9	.	CASSPVTEAFF	TGTGCCAGCAGCCCCGTCACTGAAGCTTTCTTT
.	TRBJ1-2	TRBV5-8	.	CASSVTPRGGYTF	TGTGCCAGCAGCGTCACACCCCGCGGGGGCTACACCTTC
.	TRBJ1-2	TRBV5-8	.	CASRFQGVRGYTF	TGTGCCAGCAGGTTTCAGGGAGTTCGTGGCTACACCTTC
.	TRBJ2-2	TRBV5-6	.	CASSLGVPGELFF	TGTGCCAGCAGCTTGGGTGTCCCCGGGGAGCTGTTTTTT
.	TRBJ1-2	TRBV12-1	.	CASSFERGNGTRDNYGYTF	TGTGCCAGCAGCTTTGAGAGAGGGAACGGGACAAGGGATAACTATGGCTACACCTTC
.	TRBJ2-3	TRBV15	.	CATSRGLEGSTDTQYF	TGTGCCACCAGCAGAGGCCTTGAGGGAAGCACAGATACGCAGTATTTT
.	TRBJ2-1	TRBV7-6	.	CASSLNSRNEQFF	TGTGCCAGCAGCCTGAACAGCCGAAATGAGCAGTTCTTC
.	TRBJ2-1	TRBV6-4	.	CASSDSASSYNEQFF	TGTGCCAGCAGTGACTCGGCGAGCTCCTACAATGAGCAGTTCTTC
TRBD1	TRBJ1-4	TRBV7-6	.	CASSLVRGQGNEKLFF	TGTGCCAGCAGCTTAGTAAGGGGACAGGGGAATGAAAAACTGTTTTTT
TRBD2	TRBJ2-7	TRBV9	.	CASSVSSGSEEQYF	TGTGCCAGCAGCGTATCTAGCGGGAGCGAAGAGCAGTACTTC
TRBD1	TRBJ1-2	TRBV19	once	CASRVRGTGTDGYTF	TGTGCCAGTAGAGTGAGAGGGACCGGGACAGATGGCTACACCTTC
.	TRBJ1-3	TRBV29-1	.	CSVEDPGFGNTIYF	TGCAGCGTTGAAGATCCGGGGTTTGGAAACACCATATATTTT
.	TRBJ2-1	TRBV10-2	.	CASSESSNEQFF	TGCGCCAGCAGTGAGTCCTCCAATGAGCAGTTCTTC
TRBD1	TRBJ2-7	TRBV7-2	.	CASSRTGGGRKAVEQYF	TGTGCCAGCAGTAGGACAGGGGGAGGCCGGAAGGCGGTCGAGCAGTACTTC
TRBD1	TRBJ1-2	TRBV15	.	CATSGGDYGYTF	TGTGCCACCTCAGGGGGAGATTATGGCTACACCTTC
.	TRBJ1-3	TRBV9	.	CASSVPRDGPSGNTIYF	TGTGCCAGCAGCGTCCCGCGGGACGGACCCTCTGGAAACACCATATATTTT
.	TRBJ2-7	TRBV20-1	.	CSAHRTYEQYF	TGCAGTGCTCACCGGACCTACGAGCAGTACTTC
TRBD2	TRBJ2-5	TRBV2	once	CASNGLAGGRETQYF	TGTGCCAGCAACGGACTAGCGGGAGGACGGGAGACCCAGTACTTC
.	TRBJ2-1	TRBV18	.	CASAGTTGNEQFF	TGTGCCAGCGCCGGGACAACGGGAAATGAGCAGTTCTTC
TRBD1	TRBJ2-1	TRBV7-7	.	CASSSTGFVDEQFF	TGTGCCAGCAGCTCGACAGGGTTTGTGGATGAGCAGTTCTTC
TRBD1	TRBJ1-2	TRBV4-1	.	CASRASGTGQNHGYTF	TGCGCCAGCAGGGCCTCCGGGACAGGGCAAAACCATGGCTACACCTTC
TRBD2	TRBJ2-7	TRBV11-2	.	CASTPLAGGGSYEQYF	TGTGCCAGCACCCCTCTGGCGGGGGGGGGCTCCTACGAGCAGTACTTC
.	TRBJ2-3	TRBV7-9	.	CASRSKGPVDTQYF	TGTGCCAGCAGAAGTAAGGGGCCGGTAGATACGCAGTATTTT
.	TRBJ1-4	TRBV27	.	CASSPDIYNEKLFF	TGTGCCAGCAGCCCTGACATCTACAATGAAAAACTGTTTTTT
.	TRBJ1-1	TRBV6-5	once	CASSYPTGGRAEAFF	TGTGCCAGCAGTTACCCGACCGGGGGGCGGGCTGAAGCTTTCTTT
TRBD1	TRBJ2-7	TRBV5-1	.	CASSASGGSIPYEQYF	TGCGCCAGCAGCGCCTCAGGGGGCTCCATCCCCTACGAGCAGTACTTC
.	TRBJ2-5	TRBV6-1	.	CASSLQETQYF	TGTGCCAGCAGCCTACAAGAGACCCAGTACTTC
TRBD1	TRBJ1-1	TRBV27	.	CASSSGQRNTEAFF	TGTGCCAGCAGTTCGGGACAGAGGAACACTGAAGCTTTCTTT
.	TRBJ1-1	TRBV25-1	few	CASSQGAEAFF	TGTGCCAGCAGCCAGGGCGCTGAAGCTTTCTTT
TRBD2	TRBJ2-3	TRBV5-6	.	CASSFGTSGVGPDTQYF	TGTGCCAGCAGCTTCGGGACTAGCGGGGTGGGGCCAGATACGCAGTATTTT
.	TRBJ2-7	TRBV2	once	CASSPHLATSYEQYF	TGTGCCAGCAGTCCCCATTTGGCCACCTCCTACGAGCAGTACTTC